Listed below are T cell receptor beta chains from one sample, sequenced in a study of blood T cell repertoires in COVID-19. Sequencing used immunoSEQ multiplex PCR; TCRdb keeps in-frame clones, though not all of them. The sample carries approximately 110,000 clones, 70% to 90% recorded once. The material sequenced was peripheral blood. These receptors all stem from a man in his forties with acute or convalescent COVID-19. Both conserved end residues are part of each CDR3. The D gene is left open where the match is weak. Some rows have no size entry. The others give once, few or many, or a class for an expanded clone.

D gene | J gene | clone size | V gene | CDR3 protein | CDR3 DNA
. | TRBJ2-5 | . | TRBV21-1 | CAAARGLKTQYF | TGTGCCGCGGCCAGGGGCTTGAAGACCCAGTACTTC
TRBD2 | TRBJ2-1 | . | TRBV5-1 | CASSLRSGGIGEQFF | TGCGCCAGCAGCTTGCGTAGCGGGGGGATAGGTGAGCAGTTCTTC
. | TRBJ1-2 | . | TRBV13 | CASSPRTTNYGYTF | TGTGCCAGCAGCCCCAGAACGACTAACTATGGCTACACCTTC
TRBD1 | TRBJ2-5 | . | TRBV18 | CASSPNRGYQETQYF | TGTGCCAGCTCACCCAACAGGGGGTATCAAGAGACCCAGTACTTC
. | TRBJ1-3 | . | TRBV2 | CASSDRSSGNTIYF | TGTGCCAGCAGTGACCGTAGCTCTGGAAACACCATATATTTT
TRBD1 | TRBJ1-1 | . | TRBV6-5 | CASSYSGTEGTEAFF | TGTGCCAGCAGTTACTCCGGGACAGAGGGCACTGAAGCTTTCTTT
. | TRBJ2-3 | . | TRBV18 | CASSPLPGRRATDTQYF | TGTGCCAGCTCACCCCTACCAGGGAGGAGGGCCACAGATACGCAGTATTTT
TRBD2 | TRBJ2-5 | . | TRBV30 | CAWSVSGRAPTLRETQYF | TGTGCCTGGAGTGTATCCGGGAGGGCCCCGACCCTGCGAGAGACCCAGTACTTC
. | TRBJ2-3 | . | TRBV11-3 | CASARGGLISTDTQYF | TGTGCCAGCGCGCGAGGGGGATTAATTAGCACAGATACGCAGTATTTT
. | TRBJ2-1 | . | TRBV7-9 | CASSLPGDEQFF | TGTGCCAGCAGCTTACCCGGGGATGAGCAGTTCTTC
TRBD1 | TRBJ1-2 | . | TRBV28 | CASSFPHGQGEFTLNYGYTF | TGTGCCAGCAGTTTCCCCCACGGACAGGGGGAATTTACTCTTAACTATGGCTACACCTTC
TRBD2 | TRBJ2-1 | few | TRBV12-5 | CASGLVVAQTSGRPSYNEQFF | TGTGCTAGTGGTTTGGTGGTGGCCCAGACTAGCGGGAGGCCCTCCTACAATGAGCAGTTCTTC
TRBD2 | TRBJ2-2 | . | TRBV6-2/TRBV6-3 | CASRPQLAGGTTGELFF | TGTGCCAGCAGACCTCAACTAGCGGGGGGAACCACCGGGGAGCTGTTTTTT
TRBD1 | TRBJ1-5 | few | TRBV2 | CASSTGQAPQHF | TGTGCCAGCAGTACCGGACAGGCGCCCCAGCATTTT
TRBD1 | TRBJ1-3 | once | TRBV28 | CASRIGTGGNTIYF | TGTGCCAGCAGGATAGGGACAGGGGGAAACACCATATATTTT
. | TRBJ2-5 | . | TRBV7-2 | CASSLGLLMETQYF | TGTGCCAGCAGCCTGGGACTCCTAATGGAGACCCAGTACTTC
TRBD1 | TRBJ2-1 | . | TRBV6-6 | CASSYSRQGDEQFF | TGTGCCAGCAGTTACTCCCGACAGGGGGATGAGCAGTTCTTC
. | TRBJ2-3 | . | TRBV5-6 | CASLQGATDTQYF | TGTGCCAGTCTACAGGGCGCAACAGATACGCAGTATTTT
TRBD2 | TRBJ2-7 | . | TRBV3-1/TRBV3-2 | CASSQDRAGRNAYEQYF | TGTGCCAGCAGCCAAGATAGGGCCGGGAGGAACGCCTACGAGCAGTACTTC
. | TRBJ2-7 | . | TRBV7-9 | CASSPGHRTPLRQYF | TGTGCCAGCAGCCCGGGACACCGAACTCCGTTACGACAGTACTTC
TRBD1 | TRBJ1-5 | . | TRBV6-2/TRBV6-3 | CASSYSIGDSLNQPQHF | TGTGCCAGCAGTTACTCGATCGGGGACAGTCTCAATCAGCCCCAGCATTTT
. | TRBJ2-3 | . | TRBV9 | CASSLGGGTDTQYF | TGTGCCAGCAGCCTCGGAGGGGGCACAGATACGCAGTATTTT
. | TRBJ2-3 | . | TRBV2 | CASSDSGRGFTDTQYF | TGTGCCAGCAGTGATTCCGGCAGGGGATTCACAGATACGCAGTATTTT
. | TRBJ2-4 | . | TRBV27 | CASSDQGQGGIKNIQYF | TGTGCCAGCAGTGACCAAGGCCAGGGAGGCATCAAAAACATTCAGTACTTC
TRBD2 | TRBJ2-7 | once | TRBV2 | CASSVSGRSSEQYF | TGTGCCAGCAGTGTCAGCGGGAGATCCTCCGAGCAGTACTTC
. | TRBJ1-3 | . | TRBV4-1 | CASSQASGPGNTIYF | TGCGCCAGCAGCCAAGCCAGTGGGCCTGGAAACACCATATATTTT
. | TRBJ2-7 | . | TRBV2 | CATGHQSYEQYF | TGTGCTACGGGACACCAATCCTACGAGCAGTACTTC
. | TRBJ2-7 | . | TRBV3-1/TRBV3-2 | CASTENNRDYEQYF | TGTGCCTCGACAGAAAATAACAGGGACTACGAGCAGTACTTC
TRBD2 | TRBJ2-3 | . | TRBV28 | CASRRAGGTDTQYF | TGTGCCAGCAGGAGAGCGGGAGGTACAGATACGCAGTATTTT
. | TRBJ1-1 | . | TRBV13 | CASSPGHPNTEAFF | TGTGCCAGCAGCCCAGGACATCCGAACACTGAAGCTTTCTTT
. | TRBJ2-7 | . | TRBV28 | CASSISTRGYQYF | TGTGCCAGCAGCATATCCACCAGAGGTTACCAGTACTTC
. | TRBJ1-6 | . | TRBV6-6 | CASSYGGQYDSPLHF | TGTGCCAGCAGTTACGGAGGACAGTACGATTCACCCCTCCACTTT
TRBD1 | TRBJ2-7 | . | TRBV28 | CASRPGQGGTSRYEQYF | TGTGCCAGCAGGCCGGGACAGGGGGGGACTAGCCGGTACGAGCAGTACTTC
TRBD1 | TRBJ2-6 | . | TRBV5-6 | CASSFWDRSSGANVLTF | TGTGCCAGCAGCTTTTGGGACAGGAGCTCTGGGGCCAACGTCCTGACTTTC
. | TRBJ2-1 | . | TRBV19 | CASTPVDLAEGFNEQFF | TGTGCCAGTACCCCCGTCGATTTAGCGGAAGGCTTCAATGAGCAGTTCTTC
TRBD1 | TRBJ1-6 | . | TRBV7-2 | CASSLGDRRNSPLHF | TGTGCCAGCAGCTTAGGGGACAGGCGTAATTCACCCCTCCACTTT
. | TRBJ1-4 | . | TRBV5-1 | CASSQTVGGTNEKLFF | TGCGCCAGCAGCCAAACAGTGGGAGGAACTAATGAAAAACTGTTTTTT
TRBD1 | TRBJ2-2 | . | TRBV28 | CASSPQGAISTGELFF | TGTGCCAGCAGTCCACAGGGGGCCATCTCGACCGGGGAGCTGTTTTTT
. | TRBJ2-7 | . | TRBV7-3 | CASSLTRIGEQYF | TGTGCCAGCAGCTTAACGAGGATAGGCGAGCAGTACTTC
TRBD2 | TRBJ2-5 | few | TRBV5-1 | CASSLEGAGGPRETQYF | TGCGCCAGCAGCTTGGAGGGAGCGGGGGGGCCGAGAGAGACCCAGTACTTC
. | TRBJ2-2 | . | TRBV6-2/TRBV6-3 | CASSYAGGGELFF | TGTGCCAGCAGTTACGCGGGTGGCGGGGAGCTGTTTTTT
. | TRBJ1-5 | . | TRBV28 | CASSLDKRPQHF | TGTGCCAGCAGTCTGGACAAGCGGCCCCAGCATTTT
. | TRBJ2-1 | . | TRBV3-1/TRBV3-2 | CATNNRGNNEQFF | TGTGCCACTAACAATAGGGGGAACAATGAGCAGTTCTTC
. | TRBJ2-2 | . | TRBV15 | CATSRDVLGELFF | TGTGCCACCAGCAGAGACGTCCTCGGGGAGCTGTTTTTT
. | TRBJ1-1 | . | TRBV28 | CASSSPPGNTEAFF | TGTGCCAGCAGTTCACCCCCAGGTAACACTGAAGCTTTCTTT
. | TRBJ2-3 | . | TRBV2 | CASSEWPTDTQYF | TGTGCCAGCAGTGAATGGCCCACAGATACGCAGTATTTT
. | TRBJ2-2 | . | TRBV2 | CASSEGEGISGELFF | TGTGCCAGCAGTGAAGGAGAGGGTATTTCTGGGGAGCTGTTTTTT
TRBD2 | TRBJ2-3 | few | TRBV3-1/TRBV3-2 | CASSRGLAEPPDTQYF | TGTGCCAGCAGCCGGGGACTAGCGGAACCCCCAGATACGCAGTATTTT
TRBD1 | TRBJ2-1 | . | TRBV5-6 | CASSLDRGRIYNEQFF | TGTGCCAGCAGCCTGGACAGGGGGCGGATCTACAATGAGCAGTTCTTC
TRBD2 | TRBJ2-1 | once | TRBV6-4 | CASRTSGSQGPFF | TGTGCCAGTCGGACTAGCGGGAGTCAGGGGCCGTTCTTC
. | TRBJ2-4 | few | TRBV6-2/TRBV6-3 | CASSYSGTERIQYF | TGTGCCAGCAGTTACTCAGGGACTGAAAGGATTCAGTACTTC
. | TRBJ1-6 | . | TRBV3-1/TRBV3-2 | CASRLINSPLHF | TGTGCCAGCAGACTGATTAATTCACCCCTCCACTTT
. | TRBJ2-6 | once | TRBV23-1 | CADNHRSGANVLTF | TGCGCCGACAACCACAGGTCTGGGGCCAACGTCCTGACTTTC
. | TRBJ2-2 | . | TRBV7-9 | CASSLILGANTGELFF | TGTGCCAGCAGCTTAATTTTAGGAGCGAACACCGGGGAGCTGTTTTTT
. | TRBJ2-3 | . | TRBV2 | CASRKDTLTDTQYF | TGTGCCAGCAGGAAGGACACCCTCACGGATACGCAGTATTTT
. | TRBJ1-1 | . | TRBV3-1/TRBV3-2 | CASSPRGITEAFF | TGTGCCAGCAGCCCAAGAGGGATTACTGAAGCTTTCTTT
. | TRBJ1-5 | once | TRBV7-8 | CASSQEQGFYSNQPQHF | TGTGCCAGCAGCCAGGAACAGGGATTCTATAGCAATCAGCCCCAGCATTTT